The 15 T cell receptor beta chains below all came from one sample that was sequenced in a study of blood T cells in healthy people across ages. A sample-barcoded 5' primer and a J-beta primer mix were used in a second PCR of roughly 6 to 11 cycles. One entry per CDR3 protein, called by TCRdb with MiXCR from the 5' RACE reads. Of over 1.5 million distinct CDR3 sequences detected, just under 50% appear once; the ten largest clones hold over 2%. Sample: blood. All receptors derive from a woman in her thirties or forties in good health.

In the case of this clonotype: One end of the junction does not line up with germline, which may come from a read error. The rearrangement links TRBV9 to TRBJ2-5, with 7 bases identical to TRBD2. The CDR3 extends over 16 amino acids. Looked up from germline, CDR1 is SGDLS and CDR2 is YYNGEE. CDR3 residues: CASSVGRGKTQGTQYF. For the CDR3, the DNA is TGTGCCAGCAGCGTTGGGCGGGGGAAGACCCAAGGGACCCAGTACTTC.

This clonotype was picked up a small number of times. V usage is TRBV25-1 and J usage is TRBJ2-5, with 7 bases that match TRBD1. Germline-derived CDR1 and CDR2 are MGHDK and SYGVNS. With 1 base clipped from V and 2 bases from J, the junction kept 4 bases outside the gene matches. This CDR3 contains 15 residues. The CDR3 DNA follows: TGTGCCAGCAGTGAATGGGGGACAGTACAAGAGACCCAGTACTTC. Translated, it gives CASSEWGTVQETQYF.

The V call is TRBV4-2, the J call TRBJ2-3; D could derive from TRBD1 or TRBD2 (6 bases each). Per germline, CDR1 LGHNA and CDR2 YNFKEQ. The CDR3 has 17 amino acids. Trimming took 4 bases from V and 0 from J, leaving 17 bases between them. The CDR3 loop is CASSPAGGGQSTDTQYF. The CDR3 nucleotides read TGTGCCAGCAGCCCCGCAGGAGGGGGACAAAGCACAGATACGCAGTATTTT.

The rearrangement uses TRBV20-1 and TRBJ2-6; D unresolved. The CDR3 loop spans 16 amino acids. V lost 3 bases and J 0 bases, leaving 12 bases between the germline ends. CDR1 is DFQATT and CDR2 is SNEGSKA in the germline V gene (reference sequence). CDR3 in DNA: TGCAGTGCTAGGTCAGACCTTATCTCTGGGGCCAACGTCCTGACTTTC. Protein product: CSARSDLISGANVLTF.

This clonotype was seen more than once but under ten times. The V and J genes are TRBV18 and TRBJ2-1, with TRBD1 matching 11 bases. Germline assignment: CDR1 KGHSH and CDR2 LQKENI. Trimming removed 4 bases from V and 4 bases from J; junction bases left unmatched: 6. CDR3 length: 16 amino acids. The CDR3 bases are TGTGCCAGCTCACAGAACCGGGACAGGGGGTACAATGAGCAGTTCTTC. It encodes CASSQNRDRGYNEQFF.

The rearrangement joins TRBV3-1 to TRBJ2-1, with D possibly being TRBD1 or TRBD2 (6 bases each). Per germline, CDR1 LGHDT and CDR2 YNNKEL (reference sequence). CDR3 length: 17 residues. Deletions cut 1 base from V and 6 bases from J, with 19 bases between. The DNA for the CDR3 is TGTGCCAGCAGCCAAGCAACAGGGAGGCGACCCATCAATGAGCAGTTCTTC. Its translation: CASSQATGRRPINEQFF.

In its sample, this clonotype was seen many times. The CDR3 loop is CASSPGSTDTQYF. The DNA for the CDR3 is TGTGCCAGCAGCCCGGGGAGCACAGATACGCAGTATTTT. The rearrangement links TRBV18 to TRBJ2-3; tentatively, D is TRBD2 (5 bases). The CDR3 contains 13 residues. Trimming shortened V by 8 bases and J by 0 bases, and 9 bases separated the two germline ends. Germline V gene data show CDR1 as KGHSH and CDR2 as LQKENI.

The V call is TRBV29-1, the J call TRBJ2-7, with a weak D call TRBD2 (6 bases). This CDR3 has 13 residues. In germline, CDR1 is SQVTM, CDR2 ANQGSEA. V lost 3 bases and J 4 bases, leaving 13 bases between the germline ends. The CDR3 sequence is CSVERDAGYEQYF. CDR3 in DNA: TGCAGCGTTGAGCGGGACGCAGGATACGAGCAGTACTTC.

The gene calls are TRBV6-1 and TRBJ1-5; D perhaps matches TRBD1 (6 bases). Trimming stripped 8 bases from V and 10 bases from J, with 27 bases between. The CDR3 has 16 residues. Germline V gene sequence: CDR1 MNHNS, CDR2 SASEGT. The CDR3 spells CASGQGGARDTRPQHF. CDR3 coding DNA: TGTGCCAGCGGCCAAGGCGGGGCGCGGGACACGAGACCCCAGCATTTT.

A few counts support this clonotype. The chain couples TRBV12-3 or TRBV12-4 to TRBJ2-3, with 10 bases that match TRBD2. The CDR3 totals 22 residues. After removal of 0 bases from V and 1 base from J, the junction contained 19 bases not matched to a gene. The CDR3 bases are TGTGCCAGCAGTTTAGCGCAGGGCTTTCGGCCTAGCGGGGGAGTTGGCACAGATACGCAGTATTTT. Residues: CASSLAQGFRPSGGVGTDTQYF.

V and J are TRBV24-1 and TRBJ2-3, with 8 bases matching TRBD2. The CDR3 extends over 16 amino acids. The trim removed 4 bases at V and 0 bases at J, leaving 5 bases unmatched. CDR1 is KGHDR, CDR2 SFDVKD, per germline. The CDR3 nucleotides read TGTGCCACCAGTGAACGAGCGGGGGCCAGCACAGATACGCAGTATTTT. Protein sequence: CATSERAGASTDTQYF.

This clonotype has more than one count but fewer than ten. The J gene is TRBJ1-2, the V gene TRBV12-3 or TRBV12-4, with D maybe TRBD1 (5 bases). The V gene lost 6 bases and the J gene lost 3 bases, with 11 bases spanning the gap. CDR3 size: 13 residues. The CDR3 nucleotides are TGTGCCAGCAGGGCACCGGGACACTATGGCTACACCTTC. Translation: CASRAPGHYGYTF.

The chain recombines TRBV4-3 with TRBJ1-6; tentative D call: TRBD1 (5 bases). The CDR3 runs 14 residues. Trimming removed 1 base from V and 9 bases from J, with 10 bases in between. Germline V gives CDR1 LGHNA, CDR2 YSLEER. CDR3 DNA sequence: TGCGCCAGCAGCCAAGCAGGGTTTAGTTCACCCCTCCACTTT. This encodes CASSQAGFSSPLHF.

This clonotype was detected once. The rearrangement links TRBV6-2 or TRBV6-3 to TRBJ2-1; a weak D match, TRBD1 (5 bases). CDR3 size: 15 residues. CDR1 MNHEY and CDR2 SVGEGT come from the germline V gene. Trimming removed 7 bases from V and 6 bases from J, with 19 bases in between. The CDR3 loop is CASTRVQSYFNEQFF. DNA for the CDR3: TGTGCCAGCACCAGGGTCCAATCTTACTTCAATGAGCAGTTCTTC.

A few counts support this clonotype. The CDR3 is CASSQEGRFSYEQYF. The CDR3 region has the DNA TGCGCCAGCAGCCAAGAGGGCCGCTTCTCCTACGAGCAGTACTTC. This chain connects TRBV4-1 to TRBJ2-7; D unclear. The CDR3 runs 15 residues. Deletions cut 0 bases from V and 0 bases from J, with 9 bases between. Germline V gene data show CDR1 as MGHRA and CDR2 as YSYEKL.